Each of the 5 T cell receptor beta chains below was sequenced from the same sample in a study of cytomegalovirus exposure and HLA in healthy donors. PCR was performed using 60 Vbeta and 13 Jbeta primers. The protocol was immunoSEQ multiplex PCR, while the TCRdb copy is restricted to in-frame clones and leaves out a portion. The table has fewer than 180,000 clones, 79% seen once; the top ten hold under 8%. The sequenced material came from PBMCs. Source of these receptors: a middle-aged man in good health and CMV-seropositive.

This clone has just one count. The CDR3: CASSLRDQPQHF. The CDR3 nucleotides are TGTGCCAGCAGCTTAAGAGATCAGCCCCAGCATTTT. The V gene is TRBV7-9, the J gene TRBJ1-5; D is ambiguous. CDR1 is SEHNR and CDR2 is FQNEAQ in the germline V gene (reference sequence). The CDR3 is 12 residues long. Trimming stripped 2 bases from V and 5 bases from J, with 4 bases between.

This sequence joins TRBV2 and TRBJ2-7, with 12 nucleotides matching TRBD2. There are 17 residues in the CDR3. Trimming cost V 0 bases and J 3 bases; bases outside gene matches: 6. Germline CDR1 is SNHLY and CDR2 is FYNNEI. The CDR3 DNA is TGTGCCAGCAGTGAAGCGGGGACTAGCGGGTTATACTACGAGCAGTACTTC. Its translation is CASSEAGTSGLYYEQYF.

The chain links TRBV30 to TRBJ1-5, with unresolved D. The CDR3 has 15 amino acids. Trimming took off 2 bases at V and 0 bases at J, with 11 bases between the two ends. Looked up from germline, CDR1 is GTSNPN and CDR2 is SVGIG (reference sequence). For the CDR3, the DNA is TGTGCCTGGAGTCGGGAAGGAAATAGCAATCAGCCCCAGCATTTT. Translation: CAWSREGNSNQPQHF.

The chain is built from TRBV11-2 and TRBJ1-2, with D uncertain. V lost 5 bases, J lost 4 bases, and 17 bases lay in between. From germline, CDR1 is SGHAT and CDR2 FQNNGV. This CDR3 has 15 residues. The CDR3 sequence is CASSLGLSLGYGYTF. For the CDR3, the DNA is TGTGCCAGCAGCCTCGGACTGTCGTTGGGCTATGGCTACACCTTC.

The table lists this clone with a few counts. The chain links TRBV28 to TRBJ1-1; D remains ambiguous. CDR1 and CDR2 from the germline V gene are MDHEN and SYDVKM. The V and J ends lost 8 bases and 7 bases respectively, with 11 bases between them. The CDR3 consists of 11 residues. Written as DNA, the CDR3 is TGTGCCAGCGGGAGGCAGAATGAAGCTTTCTTT. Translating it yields CASGRQNEAFF.